One and the same sample provided the 13 T cell receptor beta chains below, sequenced in a study of blood T cells in healthy people across ages. Through a sample-barcoded 5' primer and a J-beta primer mix, a second PCR was run for roughly 6 to 11 cycles. TCRdb recomputed calls from the 5' RACE reads with MiXCR, one row per CDR3 protein. The repertoire holds 270,000 or so distinct CDR3 sequences, with 27% as singletons. The sample comprised blood. These receptors came from a woman between 65 and 79 years old in good health.

This clonotype was counted a few times. The rearrangement uses TRBV27 and TRBJ2-5, with 8 bases aligning to TRBD1. Germline CDR1 is MNHEY and CDR2 is SMNVEV (reference sequence). CDR3 size: 16 residues. Trimming took 0 bases from V and 5 from J; bases not matched to a gene: 8. The CDR3 loop reads CASSLSSTGQVETQYF. The CDR3 region has the DNA TGTGCCAGCAGTTTATCGTCAACGGGACAGGTGGAGACCCAGTACTTC.

The V gene is TRBV28, the J gene TRBJ1-1, with TRBD1 matching 7 bases. CDR3 length: 13 amino acids. V dropped 4 bases and J dropped 7; count of bases not matched to a gene: 6. Germline-derived CDR1 and CDR2 are MDHEN and SYDVKM. The CDR3: CASSSWDRREAFF. DNA for the CDR3: TGTGCCAGCAGTTCCTGGGACAGACGTGAAGCTTTCTTT.

The CDR3 loop reads CSARLAGRGEQFF. CDR3 in DNA: TGCAGTGCTAGGCTAGCGGGAAGGGGGGAGCAGTTCTTC. The chain couples TRBV20-1 to TRBJ2-5, with 9 positions matching TRBD2. The assigned J gene may be wrong: the sequence end matches TRBJ2-1 better. CDR3 length: 13 residues. Germline loops: CDR1 DFQATT, CDR2 SNEGSKA (reference sequence).

The chain carries TRBV18 and TRBJ2-7, with D unresolved. This CDR3 spans 15 amino acids. Trimming removed 3 bases at V and 1 base at J, with 13 bases between. Germline V gene sequence: CDR1 KGHSH, CDR2 LQKENI. The chain's CDR3 is CASSPPQQASYEQYF. CDR3 sequence (DNA): TGTGCCAGCTCACCCCCTCAGCAGGCGTCCTACGAGCAGTACTTC.

V usage is TRBV5-1 and J usage is TRBJ2-3; the D gene is possibly TRBD1 (6 bases). The V end was cut by 3 bases, the J end by 4 bases, with 15 bases between. CDR1 and CDR2 (germline): SGHRS, YFSETQ. The CDR3 loop spans 15 amino acids. The chain's CDR3 is CASSSGRGVADTQYF. The CDR3 DNA follows: TGCGCCAGCAGCTCTGGCAGGGGAGTTGCAGATACGCAGTATTTT. Full variable domain (missing parts from reference TRBV5-1 and TRBJ2-3): KAGVTQTPRYLIKTRGQQVTLSCSPISGHRSVSWYQQTPGQGLQFLFEYFSETQRNKGNFPGRFSGRQFSNSRSEMNVSTLELGDSALYLCASSSGRGVADTQYFGPGTRLTVL.

The gene calls are TRBV7-2 and TRBJ2-1, with unresolved D. Trimming removed 2 bases at V and 6 bases at J, with 8 bases between. This CDR3 is 13 amino acids long. CDR1 and CDR2 (germline): SGHTA, FQGNSA. The CDR3 sequence is CASSLKGANEQFF. As DNA, the CDR3 is TGTGCCAGCAGCTTAAAGGGCGCCAATGAGCAGTTCTTC. Full variable domain (outside the CDR3, taken from reference TRBV7-2 and TRBJ2-1): GAGVSQSPSNKVTEKGKDVELRCDPISGHTALYWYRQSLGQGLEFLIYFQGNSAPDKSGLPSDRFSAERTGGSVSTLTIQRTQQEDSAVYLCASSLKGANEQFFGPGTRLTVL.

Only a few counts were recorded for this clonotype. The V and J genes are TRBV20-1 and TRBJ2-1, with TRBD2 identical over 10 bases. Germline V CDR1 and CDR2: DFQATT, SNEGSKA (reference sequence). The CDR3 covers 14 residues. J gave up 10 bases and V 4 bases, and 10 bases lay outside the gene matches. The chain's CDR3 is CSAIWSSGSQEQFF. CDR3 bases: TGCAGTGCTATTTGGTCTAGCGGGAGTCAGGAGCAGTTCTTC.

This clonotype showed up just a few times. This chain connects TRBV4-1 to TRBJ1-5; D may be TRBD1 (5 bases). The length of the CDR3 is 15 residues. Germline CDR1 is MGHRA and CDR2 is YSYEKL. V was cut by 6 bases and J by 3 bases, with 15 bases left in between. This CDR3 is CASSPSGGLNQPQHF. CDR3 in DNA: TGCGCCAGCAGTCCCTCCGGGGGTCTCAATCAGCCCCAGCATTTT.

The chain couples TRBV20-1 to TRBJ2-7; 8 bases agree with TRBD2. The CDR3 is made up of 14 amino acids. The trim removed 0 bases at V and 3 bases at J, leaving 4 bases unmatched. Germline V gene data show CDR1 as DFQATT and CDR2 as SNEGSKA (reference sequence). The CDR3: CSARDIAGSYEQYF. The DNA for the CDR3 is TGCAGTGCTAGAGATATAGCGGGGAGCTACGAGCAGTACTTC.

This clonotype was seen once. The chain recombines TRBV20-1 with TRBJ2-1, with 10 nucleotides matching TRBD2. This CDR3 has 14 amino acids. After removal of 8 bases from V and 8 bases from J, the junction contained 12 bases not matched to a gene. The V gene's germline CDR1 is DFQATT and CDR2 SNEGSKA (reference sequence). The CDR3 DNA follows: TGCAGTACTAAGAAGGGACTAGCGTTCCATGAGCAGTTCTTC. Protein: CSTKKGLAFHEQFF.

The V and J genes are TRBV28 and TRBJ1-1; the D is unclear. Germline CDR1 and CDR2: MDHEN and SYDVKM. V lost 6 bases, J lost 0 bases, and 17 bases lay in between. The length of the CDR3 is 16 residues. In nucleotides, the CDR3 is TGTGCCAGCAGCCCGCCCGGGATAGGTTTGAACACTGAAGCTTTCTTT. Translation: CASSPPGIGLNTEAFF.

In this sample, this clonotype turned up a few times. The chain recombines TRBV5-1 with TRBJ1-1; the D is unclear. V was pared by 0 bases and J by 0 bases, with 9 bases between. The CDR3 is made up of 15 amino acids. Germline V gene lookup returns CDR1 SGHRS and CDR2 YFSETQ. CDR3 in amino acids: CASSLGAVLNTEAFF. The CDR3 nucleotides read TGCGCCAGCAGCTTGGGGGCAGTCTTGAACACTGAAGCTTTCTTT.

The chain couples TRBV20-1 to TRBJ1-2; D gene unclear. Trimming shortened V by 6 bases and J by 8 bases, and 10 bases separated the two germline ends. From germline, CDR1 is DFQATT and CDR2 SNEGSKA (reference sequence). CDR3 length: 10 residues. CDR3 nucleotide sequence: TGCAGTGCCATCCACGACGGCTACACCTTC. The encoded protein is CSAIHDGYTF.